The rows below give T cell receptor beta chains drawn from one sample of a study of regulatory T cells in long-lasting Graves disease. TCRdb itself ran the multiplex PCR reads through MiXCR, one entry per CDR3 protein. The repertoire holds about 470,000 distinct CDR3 sequences, with roughly 17% as singletons. Another study also made use of these data, one on T cells in Graves' hyperthyroidism and ophthalmopathy.

The sample was peripheral blood mononuclear cells (PBMCs), taken at new diagnosis, from a patient treated with antithyroid drugs. These receptors all stem from a man aged 40-55 years with Graves disease. CDR3s include the opening cysteine and the closing phenylalanine or tryptophan. The D gene is left open where the match is weak. Clone size is shown for a subset of rows, as once, few, many or a class of expanded clone.

D | size | J | V | DNA | CDR3
TRBD1 | . | TRBJ2-7 | TRBV2 | TGTGCCAGCAGGACCGGGGGACAGGCCTACGAGCAGTACTTC | CASRTGGQAYEQYF
TRBD1 | . | TRBJ2-3 | TRBV20-1 | TGCAGTGCGAGCCGGGACAGGGAAGGAGATACGCAGTATTTT | CSASRDREGDTQYF
TRBD2 | . | TRBJ2-1 | TRBV4-1 | TGCGCCAGCAGCCAGGGACTAGCGGGAAGCTCCTACAATGAGCAGTTCTTC | CASSQGLAGSSYNEQFF
. | . | TRBJ1-3 | TRBV14 | TGTGCCAGCAGCCAAGTCCCCGGACAAAGCTCTGGAAACACCATATATTTT | CASSQVPGQSSGNTIYF
TRBD2 | many | TRBJ2-7 | TRBV3-1 | TGTGCCAGCAGCCAAGAGACTGTCCCGGGACTAGCATTCTACGAGCAGTACTTC | CASSQETVPGLAFYEQYF
. | many | TRBJ2-7 | TRBV30 | TGTGCCTGGAGTCGGGGCGTCTACGAGCAGTACTTC | CAWSRGVYEQYF
. | once | TRBJ2-5 | TRBV9 | TGTGCCAGCAGCGTAGATCTTAGCGCGGGGACCCAGTACTTC | CASSVDLSAGTQYF
TRBD1 | many | TRBJ2-3 | TRBV28 | TGTGCCAGCAGTTTCCCGGGACAGGGGAGCACAGATACGCAGTATTTT | CASSFPGQGSTDTQYF
. | many | TRBJ2-3 | TRBV28 | TGTGCCAGCAGTTTCTACAGAGCGGAAGGCACAGATACGCAGTATTTT | CASSFYRAEGTDTQYF
. | many | TRBJ2-1 | TRBV20-1 | TGCAGTGCCGGGCCGGACTCGGTCTACAATGAGCAGTTCTTC | CSAGPDSVYNEQFF
TRBD2 | few | TRBJ2-7 | TRBV7-8 | TGTGCCAGCAGAGGACTAGCGGGGTACGAGCAGTACTTC | CASRGLAGYEQYF
. | many | TRBJ2-7 | TRBV27 | TGTGCCAGCAGCTCCGGGACCGATTACTACGAGCAGTACTTC | CASSSGTDYYEQYF
. | . | TRBJ2-1 | TRBV12-3/TRBV12-4 | TGTGCCAGCAGTCCGCCTTACAGCTCCTACAATGAGCAGTTCTTC | CASSPPYSSYNEQFF
. | many | TRBJ1-1 | TRBV7-3 | TGTGCCAGCAGCTTGCATCCCGGCACTGAAGCTTTCTTT | CASSLHPGTEAFF
. | many | TRBJ2-7 | TRBV6-1 | TGTGCCAGCAGTACATCGGGTTTCTACGAGCAGTACTTC | CASSTSGFYEQYF
TRBD2 | few | TRBJ2-1 | TRBV18 | TGTGCCAGCTCACCCCAGCCAGCGGGAGGTAATGAGCAGTTCTTC | CASSPQPAGGNEQFF
TRBD2 | many | TRBJ2-7 | TRBV7-9 | TGTGCCAGCAGCCCGGTTTGGGTAGCGGGAGCATACGAGCAGTACTTC | CASSPVWVAGAYEQYF
. | many | TRBJ2-3 | TRBV7-3 | TGTGCCAGCAGCCCTTTCGGCGGGAGCACAGATACGCAGTATTTT | CASSPFGGSTDTQYF
. | many | TRBJ2-3 | TRBV6-5 | TGTGCCAGCAGTTACTCGGGGTGGGACAACACAGATACGCAGTATTTT | CASSYSGWDNTDTQYF
TRBD1 | . | TRBJ1-2 | TRBV7-3 | TGTGCCAGCAGCTTAACTTTACCCGGGACAGGGTGGAAACACTATGGCTACACCTTC | CASSLTLPGTGWKHYGYTF
TRBD1 | many | TRBJ2-1 | TRBV14 | TGTGCCAGCAGCCTGCTGGGACAGACCTCCTACAATGAGCAGTTCTTC | CASSLLGQTSYNEQFF
. | many | TRBJ1-3 | TRBV11-2 | TGTGCCAGCAGCGCCGGGACGGTCTCTGGAAACACCATATATTTT | CASSAGTVSGNTIYF
. | . | TRBJ2-5 | TRBV10-3 | TGTGCCATCAGTGGGGACCGACGGAATCAAGAGACCCAGTACTTC | CAISGDRRNQETQYF
. | many | TRBJ1-4 | TRBV12-3/TRBV12-4 | TGTGCCAGCAGTCCCGGGACGATGGGTGAAAAACTGTTTTTT | CASSPGTMGEKLFF
TRBD2 | . | TRBJ2-3 | TRBV11-3 | TGTGCCAGCAGCCTAAGACTAGCGGCCACAGATACGCAGTATTTT | CASSLRLAATDTQYF
. | few | TRBJ2-7 | TRBV3-1 | TGTGCCAGCAGCCAAGCTTCGGACAGTTACTACGAGCAGTACTTC | CASSQASDSYYEQYF
. | many | TRBJ2-1 | TRBV12-3/TRBV12-4 | TGTGCCAGCAGTTTCAGGGCGTCGACTCATGAGCAGTTCTTC | CASSFRASTHEQFF
TRBD1 | many | TRBJ1-1 | TRBV7-8 | TGTGCCAGCGCCCAACAGGGGATGAACACTGAAGCTTTCTTT | CASAQQGMNTEAFF
. | many | TRBJ1-3 | TRBV6-2/TRBV6-3 | TGTGCCAGCAGTCCTCTCAGCCTCTCTGGAAACACCATATATTTT | CASSPLSLSGNTIYF
. | few | TRBJ1-3 | TRBV6-2/TRBV6-3 | TGTGCCAGCATTTCAGACACTGGAAACACCATATATTTT | CASISDTGNTIYF
TRBD2 | many | TRBJ2-1 | TRBV6-1 | TGTGCCAGCAGTCTCACCACTAGCGGAGCCTACAATGAGCAGTTCTTC | CASSLTTSGAYNEQFF
. | few | TRBJ2-5 | TRBV6-4 | TGTGCCAGCAGCGCCCTGGGCGCTGTGACCCAGTACTTC | CASSALGAVTQYF
TRBD2 | many | TRBJ2-1 | TRBV20-1 | TGCAGTGCACCACCGGGACTACCTAACAATGAGCAGTTCTTC | CSAPPGLPNNEQFF
TRBD2 | many | TRBJ2-7 | TRBV7-2 | TGTGCCAGCAGTCCTATGGGGACTAGCGGGAGGTACGAGCAGTACTTC | CASSPMGTSGRYEQYF
. | many | TRBJ1-1 | TRBV12-3/TRBV12-4 | TGTGCCAGCATTCCTACGCCGGGTAACACTGAAGCTTTCTTT | CASIPTPGNTEAFF
TRBD1 | . | TRBJ1-4 | TRBV9 | TGTGCCAGCAGCTTCCAACAGGGGGTGTCTGAAAAACTGTTTTTT | CASSFQQGVSEKLFF
TRBD2 | few | TRBJ2-3 | TRBV11-3 | TGTGCCAGCAGTTACTCGAGTAGCGGGAGTACAGATACGCAGTATTTT | CASSYSSSGSTDTQYF
. | . | TRBJ1-1 | TRBV10-3 | TGTGCCATCAGCCAGACAAACACTGAAGCTTTCTTT | CAISQTNTEAFF
. | . | TRBJ1-2 | TRBV29-1 | TGCAGCTCGGGAACTAAGGCTGTAGAGGGCTACACCTTC | CSSGTKAVEGYTF
. | many | TRBJ2-6 | TRBV12-3/TRBV12-4 | TGTGCCAGCAGTTCGGGAAGCTCTGGGGCCAACGTCCTGACTTTC | CASSSGSSGANVLTF
. | . | TRBJ2-1 | TRBV19 | TGTGCCAGTAGTATAGCGGCCGGGCGGGGCAATGAGCAGTTCTTC | CASSIAAGRGNEQFF
TRBD1 | few | TRBJ1-1 | TRBV12-3/TRBV12-4 | TGTGCCAGCAGCCGGGACAGTGAAGCTTTCTTT | CASSRDSEAFF
. | . | TRBJ1-5 | TRBV28 | TGTGCCAGCGGCCGGGGGGGAAAGAGCAATCAGCCCCAGCATTTT | CASGRGGKSNQPQHF
. | few | TRBJ2-7 | TRBV19 | TGTGCCAGTAGTATAGGCCAGGGTCGGAGGGAGCAGTACTTC | CASSIGQGRREQYF
TRBD2 | . | TRBJ2-3 | TRBV19 | TGTGCCAGTAGTACCCCGTCGAGTAGCGGGACCGCAGATACGCAGTATTTT | CASSTPSSSGTADTQYF
TRBD1 | many | TRBJ2-6 | TRBV2 | TGTGCCAGCAGTGCACAGGGGAGAGGGGCCAACGTCCTGACTTTC | CASSAQGRGANVLTF
. | many | TRBJ2-3 | TRBV28 | TGTGCCAGCTCGAATGTCCCCATTAGAGGGGGCACAGATACGCAGTATTTT | CASSNVPIRGGTDTQYF
TRBD2 | . | TRBJ2-1 | TRBV20-1 | TGCAGTGCTAGTAGGCGGGAGAGATCTCAGAATGAGCAGTTCTTC | CSASRRERSQNEQFF
TRBD2 | many | TRBJ2-1 | TRBV18 | TGTGCCAGCTCACCCCTTAGCGGGAGAGTTGGCAATGAGCAGTTCTTC | CASSPLSGRVGNEQFF
TRBD2 | . | TRBJ2-2 | TRBV6-1 | TGTGCCACCCGGGACTACGGGGAGCTGTTTTTT | CATRDYGELFF
. | few | TRBJ1-5 | TRBV19 | TGTGCCAGTAGTATGACTAGCAATCAGCCCCAGCATTTT | CASSMTSNQPQHF